Listed here is a single T cell receptor beta chain. The table came from immunoSEQ multiplex PCR; TCRdb's copy has only in-frame clones and leaves some out. The sample lists some 520,000 clones, 89% occurring once. This entry belongs to a study of blood T cell repertoires in COVID-19. Study-wide background: Samples representing acute and convalescent COVID-19 were sourced from the United States, Italy and Spain.

The CDR3 has 16 residues. The V gene's germline CDR1 is LGHNT and CDR2 FRNRAP. Trimming cost V 0 bases and J 5 bases; bases outside gene matches: 5. Seattle patient enrollment occurred during active infection, with longitudinal follow-up thereafter. This rearrangement joins TRBV12-5 to TRBJ1-4; 8 bases align to TRBD1. The sample consisted of peripheral blood. The receptor was derived from a man in his late teens or twenties with COVID-19, enrolled during active disease. CDR3 residues: CASGLVTGTGNEKLFF. The CDR3 nucleotides are TGTGCTAGTGGTTTGGTTACCGGGACAGGCAATGAAAAACTGTTTTTT.